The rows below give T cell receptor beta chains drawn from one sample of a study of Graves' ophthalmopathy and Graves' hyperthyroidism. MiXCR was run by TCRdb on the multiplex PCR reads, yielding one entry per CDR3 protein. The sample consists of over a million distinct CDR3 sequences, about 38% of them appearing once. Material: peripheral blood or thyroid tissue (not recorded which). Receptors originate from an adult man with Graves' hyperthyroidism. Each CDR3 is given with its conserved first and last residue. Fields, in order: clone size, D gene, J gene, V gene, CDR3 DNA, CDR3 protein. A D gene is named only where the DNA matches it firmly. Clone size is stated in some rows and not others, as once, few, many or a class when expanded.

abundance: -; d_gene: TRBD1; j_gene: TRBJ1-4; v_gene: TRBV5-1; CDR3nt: TGCGCCAGCAGATGGGACAGGGAAAAACTGTTTTTT; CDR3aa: CASRWDREKLFF
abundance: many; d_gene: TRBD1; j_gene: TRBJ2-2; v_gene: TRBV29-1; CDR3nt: TGCAGCGTTACCGCCGGGGACAGGGCGACCGGGGAGCTGTTTTTT; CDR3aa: CSVTAGDRATGELFF
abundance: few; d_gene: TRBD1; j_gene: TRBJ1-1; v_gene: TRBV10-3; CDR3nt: TGTGCCATCAGCACTGGACAGGACATGAACACTGAAGCTTTCTTT; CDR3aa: CAISTGQDMNTEAFF
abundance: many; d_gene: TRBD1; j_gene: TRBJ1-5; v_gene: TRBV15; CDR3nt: TGTGCCACCAGCAGATCACGACAGGGGAAAAATCAGCCCCAGCATTTT; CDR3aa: CATSRSRQGKNQPQHF
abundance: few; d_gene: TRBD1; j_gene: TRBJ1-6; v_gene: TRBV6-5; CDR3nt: TGTGCCAGTTGCGACAGGGAAGATTCACCCCTCCACTTT; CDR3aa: CASCDREDSPLHF
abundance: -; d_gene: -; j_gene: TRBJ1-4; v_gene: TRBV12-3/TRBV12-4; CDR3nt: TGTGCCAGCAGTTTTACCTCCGGTGAGGAAAAACTGTTTTTT; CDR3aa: CASSFTSGEEKLFF
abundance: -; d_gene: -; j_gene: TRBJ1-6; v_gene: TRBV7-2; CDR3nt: TGTGCCAGCAGCTTAGTCGAGGGGAGCTCCTATAATTCACCCCTCCACTTT; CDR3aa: CASSLVEGSSYNSPLHF
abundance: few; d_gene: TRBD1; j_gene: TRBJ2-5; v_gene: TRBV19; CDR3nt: TGTGCCAGTAGTATCGTACAGGGGTCAGAGACCCAGTACTTC; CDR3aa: CASSIVQGSETQYF
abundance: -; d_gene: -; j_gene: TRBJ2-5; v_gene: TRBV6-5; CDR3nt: TGTGCCAGCAGTACGATGACAGGGAGGGCAGAGACCCAGTACTTC; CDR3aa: CASSTMTGRAETQYF
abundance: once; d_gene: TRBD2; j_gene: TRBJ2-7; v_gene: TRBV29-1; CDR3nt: TGCAGCCAAGAGACGGGGACTAGCGGGGGGTACGAGCAGTACTTC; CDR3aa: CSQETGTSGGYEQYF
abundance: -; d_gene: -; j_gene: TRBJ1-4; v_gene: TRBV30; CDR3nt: TGTGCCTGGAGTAAGTCAGCTAACAATGAAAAACTGTTTTTT; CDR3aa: CAWSKSANNEKLFF
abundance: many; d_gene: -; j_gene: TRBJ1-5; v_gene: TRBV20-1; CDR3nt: TGCAGTGCTACCAAGACTAGTCAGCCCCAGCATTTT; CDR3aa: CSATKTSQPQHF
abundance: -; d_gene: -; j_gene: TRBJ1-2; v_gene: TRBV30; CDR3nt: TGTGCCTGGAGTGGGAAAAATGGCTACACCTTC; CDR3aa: CAWSGKNGYTF
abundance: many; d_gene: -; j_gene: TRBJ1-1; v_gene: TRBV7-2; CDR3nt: TGTGCCAGCAGCCATCGACCGGGGGACACTGAAGCTTTCTTT; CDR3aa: CASSHRPGDTEAFF
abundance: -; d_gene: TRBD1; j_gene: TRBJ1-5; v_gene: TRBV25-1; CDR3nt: TGTGCCAGCAGCTCCTCCCGGGACAGGGCGAGCAATCAGCCCCAGCATTTT; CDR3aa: CASSSSRDRASNQPQHF
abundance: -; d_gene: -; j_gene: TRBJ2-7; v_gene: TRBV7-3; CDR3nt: TGTGCCAGCAGCTTAGAGGTGGTTAGGGGGATCGTGCAGTACTTC; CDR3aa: CASSLEVVRGIVQYF
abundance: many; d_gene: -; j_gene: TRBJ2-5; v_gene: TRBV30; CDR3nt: TGTGCCTGGGCCAGGGTCGAGACCCAGTACTTC; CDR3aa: CAWARVETQYF
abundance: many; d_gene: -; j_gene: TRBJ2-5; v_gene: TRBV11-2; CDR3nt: TGTGCCAGCAGCTTACGAAAAGAGACCCAGTACTTC; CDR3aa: CASSLRKETQYF
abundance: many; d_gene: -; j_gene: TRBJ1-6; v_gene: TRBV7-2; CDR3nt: TGTGCCAGCAGCTTAACTTGGCAGAAGAATTCACCCCTCCACTTT; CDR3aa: CASSLTWQKNSPLHF
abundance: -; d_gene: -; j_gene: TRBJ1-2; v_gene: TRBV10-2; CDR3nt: -; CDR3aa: CAITPSGTRYPYGCTF
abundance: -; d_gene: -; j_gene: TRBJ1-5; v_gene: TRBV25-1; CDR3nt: TGTGCCAGCAGTTGTAGGGGGGGTGATAGCAATCAGCCCCAGCATTTT; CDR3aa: CASSCRGGDSNQPQHF
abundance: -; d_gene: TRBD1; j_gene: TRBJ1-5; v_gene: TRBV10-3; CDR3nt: TGTGCCATCAGTGAGGGTCAGGCAGGGGGTCAGCCCCAGCATTTT; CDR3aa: CAISEGQAGGQPQHF
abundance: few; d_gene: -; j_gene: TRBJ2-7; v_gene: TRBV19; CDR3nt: TGTGCCAGTAGTATAGATCATGGACACAGCGCTCCCTACGAGCAGTACTTC; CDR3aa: CASSIDHGHSAPYEQYF
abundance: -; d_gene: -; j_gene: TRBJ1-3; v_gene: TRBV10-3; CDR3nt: TGTGCCATCACAGCGTACTCCGGAAACACCATATATTTT; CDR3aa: CAITAYSGNTIYF
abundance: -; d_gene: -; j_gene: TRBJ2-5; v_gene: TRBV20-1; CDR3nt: TGCAGTGCGCCCCGAAGGGGCGAGGTGACCCAGTACTTC; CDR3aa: CSAPRRGEVTQYF
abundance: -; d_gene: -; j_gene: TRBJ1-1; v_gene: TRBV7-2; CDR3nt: TGTGCCAGCAGCTTAACGGGGTTGGTGGAGGCTTTCTTT; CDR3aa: CASSLTGLVEAFF
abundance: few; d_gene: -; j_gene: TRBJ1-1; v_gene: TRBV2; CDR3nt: TGTGCCAGCATCCAGGAGGGGAACACTGAAGCTTTCTTT; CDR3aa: CASIQEGNTEAFF
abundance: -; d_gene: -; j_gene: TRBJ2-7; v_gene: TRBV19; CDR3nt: TGTGCCAGTAGTATCCGAGACAAGCAGTACTTC; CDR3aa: CASSIRDKQYF
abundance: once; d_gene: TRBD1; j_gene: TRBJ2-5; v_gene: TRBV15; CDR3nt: TGTGCCACCAGCAGCTTAGTACAGGGGGTACAAGAGACCCAGTACTTC; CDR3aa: CATSSLVQGVQETQYF
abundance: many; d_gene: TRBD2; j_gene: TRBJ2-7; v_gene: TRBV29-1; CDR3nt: TGCAGCGTTATTCTACGACTAGCGGGAATGTACGAGCAGTACTTC; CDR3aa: CSVILRLAGMYEQYF
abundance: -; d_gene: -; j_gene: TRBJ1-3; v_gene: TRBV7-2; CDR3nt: TGTGCCAGCAGCTTAAAGGGGATAGGGATCTCTGGAAACACCATATATTTT; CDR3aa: CASSLKGIGISGNTIYF
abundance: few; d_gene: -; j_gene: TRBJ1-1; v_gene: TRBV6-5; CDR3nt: TGTGCCAGCAGTTACTCGAGGGCAATGAACACTGAAGCTTTCTTT; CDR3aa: CASSYSRAMNTEAFF
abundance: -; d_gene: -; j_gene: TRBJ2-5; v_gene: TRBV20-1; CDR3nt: TGCAGTGCTACACCCTACAAAGGTTTGGGGGAGACCCAGTACTTC; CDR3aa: CSATPYKGLGETQYF
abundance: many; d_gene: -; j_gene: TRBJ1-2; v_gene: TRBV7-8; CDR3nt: TGTGCCAGCAGCTTAGGAGACAGGTTGCGGGGCTACACCTTC; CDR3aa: CASSLGDRLRGYTF
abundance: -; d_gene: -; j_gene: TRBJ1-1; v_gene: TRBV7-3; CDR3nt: TGTGCCAGCAGCGCACACAGAGTTAACACCGGGGTCACTGAAGCTTTCTTT; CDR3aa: CASSAHRVNTGVTEAFF
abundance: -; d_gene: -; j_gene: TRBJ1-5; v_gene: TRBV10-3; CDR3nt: TGTGCCATCAGTCCGGGGGGCGATCAGCCCCAGCATTTT; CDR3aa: CAISPGGDQPQHF
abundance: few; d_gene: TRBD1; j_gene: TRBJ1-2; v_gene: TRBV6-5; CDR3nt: TGTGCCGCCTCCCCCCCGACAGGGAGGGGCTACACCTTC; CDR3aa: CAASPPTGRGYTF
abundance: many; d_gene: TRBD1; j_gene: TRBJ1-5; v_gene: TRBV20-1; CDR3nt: TGCAGTGCTAGAGGGGACAGGGGGAGGAATCAGCCCCAGCATTTT; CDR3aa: CSARGDRGRNQPQHF
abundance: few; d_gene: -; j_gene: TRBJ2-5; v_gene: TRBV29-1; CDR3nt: TGCAGCGTTGGGGTTAGATCAGAGACCCAGTACTTC; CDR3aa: CSVGVRSETQYF
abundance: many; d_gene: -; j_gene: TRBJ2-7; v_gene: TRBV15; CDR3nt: TGTGCCACCAGCGTGGGGAAGGGAAACACCTACGAGCAGTACTTC; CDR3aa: CATSVGKGNTYEQYF
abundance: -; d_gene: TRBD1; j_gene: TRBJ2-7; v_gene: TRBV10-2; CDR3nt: TGCGCCAGCACCGCGTGGGACAGGCGATTTTACGAGCAGTACTTC; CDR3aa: CASTAWDRRFYEQYF
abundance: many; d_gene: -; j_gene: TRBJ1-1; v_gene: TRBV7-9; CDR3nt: TGTGCCAGCAGCTTAGACCCTATCACTGAAGCTTTCTTT; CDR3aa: CASSLDPITEAFF
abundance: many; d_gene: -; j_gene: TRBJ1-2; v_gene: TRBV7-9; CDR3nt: TGTGCCAGCAGCAGAGAGGCAGGGCGTAACTATGGCTACACCTTC; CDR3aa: CASSREAGRNYGYTF
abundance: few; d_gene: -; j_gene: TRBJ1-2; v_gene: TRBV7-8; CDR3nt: TGTGCCAGCAGTTTAGGACCCAGGAGGGGCGGCTACACCTTC; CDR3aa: CASSLGPRRGGYTF
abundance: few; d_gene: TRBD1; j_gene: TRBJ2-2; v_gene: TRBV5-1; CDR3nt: TGTGCCAGCGCTACAGGGGTGAACACCGGGGAGCTGTTTTTT; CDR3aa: CASATGVNTGELFF
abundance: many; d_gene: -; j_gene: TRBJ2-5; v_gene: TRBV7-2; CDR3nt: TGTGCCAGCAGCTTAGTTTCCCGGGCCCCCGGAGAGACCCAGTACTTC; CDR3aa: CASSLVSRAPGETQYF
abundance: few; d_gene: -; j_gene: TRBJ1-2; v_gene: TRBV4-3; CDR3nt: TGCGCCAGCAGCCGGGATCCGATCAACCCAGGCTATGGCTACACCTTC; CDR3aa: CASSRDPINPGYGYTF
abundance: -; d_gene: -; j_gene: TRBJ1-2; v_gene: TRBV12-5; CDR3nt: TGTGCTAGTGGGGGGGGACTGGATCGTGGCTACACCTTC; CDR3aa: CASGGGLDRGYTF
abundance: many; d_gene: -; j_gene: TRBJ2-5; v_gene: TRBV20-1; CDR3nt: TGCAGTGCTAGAGATTTGGAGACTAGTTTCCGCCAAGAGACCCAGTACTTC; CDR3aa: CSARDLETSFRQETQYF
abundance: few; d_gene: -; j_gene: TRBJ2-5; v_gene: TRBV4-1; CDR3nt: TGCGCCAGCAGCCAAGTATGGGGACTGGAGACCCAGTACTTC; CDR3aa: CASSQVWGLETQYF
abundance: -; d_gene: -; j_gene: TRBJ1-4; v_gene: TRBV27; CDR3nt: TGTGCCAGCAGCCCCTCAGCCGGAAAACTGTTTTTT; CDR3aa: CASSPSAGKLFF
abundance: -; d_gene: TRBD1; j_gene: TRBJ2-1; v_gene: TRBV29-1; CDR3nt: TGCAGCGTTGTTTATACACAGGGGATTGAGCAGTTCTTC; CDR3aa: CSVVYTQGIEQFF
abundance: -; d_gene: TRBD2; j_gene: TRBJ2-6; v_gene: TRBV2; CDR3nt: TGTGCCAGCAGTTATGGACTAGCGGGAGCTCGGACCGGGGCCAACGTCCTGACTTTC; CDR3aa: CASSYGLAGARTGANVLTF
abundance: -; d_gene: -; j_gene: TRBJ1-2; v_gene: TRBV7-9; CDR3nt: TGTGCCAGCAGCTTCCTCGTCTATGGCTACACCTTC; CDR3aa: CASSFLVYGYTF
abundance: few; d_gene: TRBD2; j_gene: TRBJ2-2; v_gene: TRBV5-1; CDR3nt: TGCGCCAGCAGCTCGACTAGCGGGGGGACCGGGGAGCTGTTTTTT; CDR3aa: CASSSTSGGTGELFF
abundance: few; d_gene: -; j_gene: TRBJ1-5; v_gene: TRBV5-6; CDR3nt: TGTGCCAGCAGCTTGGCCGCCCCCGGGACCTCGAGCAATCAGCCCCAGCATTTT; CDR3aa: CASSLAAPGTSSNQPQHF
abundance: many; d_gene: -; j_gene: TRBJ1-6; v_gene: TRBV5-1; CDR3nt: TGCGCCAGCAGCTTTTCGACAACGAACCATTCACCCCTCCACTTT; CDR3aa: CASSFSTTNHSPLHF
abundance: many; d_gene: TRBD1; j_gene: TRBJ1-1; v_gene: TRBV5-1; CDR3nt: TGCGCCAGCAGCATTACAGGGGAAGTGGTAACTGAAGCTTTCTTT; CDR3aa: CASSITGEVVTEAFF